This is a list of T cell receptor beta chains from one sample in a study of Siglec-9 on CD8 T cells in melanoma. Generated by immunoSEQ multiplex PCR, the TCRdb table keeps only in-frame clones and is missing some. The sample records around 29,000 clones, 75% to 90% being singletons. Sequenced sample: Siglec-9- CD8+ T cells sorted from blood. The receptors originated from a human donor in good health. CDR3s include the opening cysteine and the closing phenylalanine or tryptophan. Fields, in order: D gene, clone size, V gene, J gene, CDR3 protein, CDR3 DNA. The D gene is left open where the match is weak. A row's size may be missing; if present it is once, few, many or a size class.

NA	NA	TRBV5-1	TRBJ2-6	CASSLYEGSGANVLTF	TGCGCCAGCAGCTTGTACGAGGGATCTGGGGCCAACGTCCTGACTTTC
NA	few	TRBV7-8	TRBJ1-4	CASSLGDRDNNNEKLFF	TGTGCCAGCAGCTTAGGAGACCGGGACAATAATAATGAAAAACTGTTTTTT
NA	few	TRBV27	TRBJ1-5	CASSFSSYNQPQHF	TGTGCCAGCAGTTTCTCCAGTTACAATCAGCCCCAGCATTTT
TRBD1	NA	TRBV27	TRBJ1-5	CASSSGGRGNQPQHF	TGTGCCAGCAGTTCAGGGGGTCGGGGCAATCAGCCCCAGCATTTT
TRBD1	NA	TRBV27	TRBJ2-7	CASSLSRTGWSYEQYF	TGTGCCAGCAGTTTATCCAGGACAGGTTGGAGCTACGAGCAGTACTTC
TRBD2	NA	TRBV10-3	TRBJ2-1	CAISEGDLAASYNEQFF	TGTGCCATCAGTGAAGGTGATCTAGCGGCCTCCTACAATGAGCAGTTCTTC
NA	few	TRBV6-4	TRBJ2-2	CASSDSPYRGPDDAGELFF	TGTGCCAGCAGTGACTCGCCCTACCGGGGTCCCGATGACGCCGGGGAGCTGTTTTTT
NA	once	TRBV27	TRBJ1-1	CASSLTGLKNTEAFF	TGTGCCAGCAGTCTCACGGGCCTCAAGAACACTGAAGCTTTCTTT
NA	NA	TRBV27	TRBJ2-5	CASSSRQDPNQTQYF	TGTGCCAGCAGCTCCAGACAGGACCCGAACCAGACCCAGTACTTC
NA	NA	TRBV5-6	TRBJ2-1	CASSPWTDSYNEQFF	TGTGCCAGCAGCCCGTGGACAGACTCCTACAATGAGCAGTTCTTC
TRBD2	NA	TRBV11-2	TRBJ2-3	CASSFPLRGGIDTQYF	TGTGCCAGCAGCTTCCCGTTGAGGGGAGGGATAGATACGCAGTATTTT
TRBD1	NA	TRBV7-9	TRBJ2-1	CASSRHRGQGATSYNEQFF	TGTGCCAGCAGCCGCCACCGGGGACAGGGGGCTACGTCTTACAATGAGCAGTTCTTC
NA	NA	TRBV12-5	TRBJ1-2	CASGPDGVYGYTF	TGTGCTAGTGGGCCGGACGGTGTCTATGGCTACACCTTC
NA	NA	TRBV11-2	TRBJ2-1	CASSPANSYNEQFF	TGTGCCAGCTCACCGGCTAACTCCTACAATGAGCAGTTCTTC
NA	NA	TRBV27	TRBJ1-2	CASTTGFGYGYTF	TGTGCCAGCACTACAGGGTTCGGCTATGGCTACACCTTC
TRBD1	few	TRBV28	TRBJ1-1	CASSFPPQGMNTEAFF	TGTGCCAGCAGTTTTCCTCCACAGGGGATGAACACTGAAGCTTTCTTT
NA	NA	TRBV19	TRBJ1-4	CASSIVGYSGATNEKLFF	TGTGCCAGTAGTATAGTCGGATATTCGGGGGCAACTAATGAAAAACTGTTTTTT
NA	NA	TRBV9	TRBJ1-2	CASSVPQGRGYGYTF	TGTGCCAGCAGCGTACCGCAGGGGCGCGGCTATGGCTACACCTTC
NA	NA	TRBV13	TRBJ1-1	CASSFGGGTEAFF	TGTGCCAGCAGCTTTGGGGGGGGCACTGAAGCTTTCTTT
TRBD1	NA	TRBV13	TRBJ2-5	CASSLPGGSQETQYF	TGTGCCAGCAGCTTACCAGGGGGAAGCCAAGAGACCCAGTACTTC
TRBD1	NA	TRBV19	TRBJ1-2	CASSPRQGYGYTF	TGTGCCAGTAGTCCTCGACAGGGCTATGGCTACACCTTC
TRBD1	NA	TRBV6-5	TRBJ2-7	CASSADRGYEQYF	TGTGCCAGCAGTGCAGACAGGGGCTACGAGCAGTACTTC
TRBD2	NA	TRBV27	TRBJ2-1	CASSLSGTSGGISYNEQFF	TGTGCCAGCAGTTTATCGGGGACTAGCGGGGGGATCAGCTACAATGAGCAGTTCTTC
NA	once	TRBV27	TRBJ2-7	CASSPLIPPSYEQYF	TGTGCCAGCAGTCCACTAATCCCCCCTTCCTACGAGCAGTACTTC
NA	NA	TRBV6-5	TRBJ1-2	CVVVKSRGYYGYTF	TGTGTCGTCGTCAAAAGTCGGGGGTACTATGGCTACACCTTC
NA	NA	TRBV4-2	TRBJ1-4	CASSQEMGVGEKLFF	TGTGCCAGCAGCCAAGAAATGGGGGTTGGGGAAAAACTGTTTTTT
TRBD1	NA	TRBV28	TRBJ1-5	CASNKIPGQGGITNQPQHF	TGTGCCAGCAATAAGATCCCGGGACAGGGGGGAATAACCAATCAGCCCCAGCATTTT
NA	once	TRBV5-6	TRBJ1-2	CASSFLSGYTF	TGTGCCAGCAGCTTTCTTAGTGGCTACACCTTC
NA	NA	TRBV10-3	TRBJ2-1	CAISDGGALYNEQFF	TGTGCCATCAGTGATGGCGGGGCCCTTTACAATGAGCAGTTCTTC
NA	NA	TRBV1	TRBJ1-6	CTSSQTPPRTANSPLHF	TGCACCAGCAGCCAAACCCCCCCCCGGACAGCAAATTCACCCCTCCACTTT
NA	NA	TRBV25-1	TRBJ1-1	CASSEYFVGRGLNTEAFF	TGTGCCAGCAGTGAATATTTTGTGGGGAGGGGGTTGAACACTGAAGCTTTCTTT
NA	NA	TRBV19	TRBJ2-1	CASSILGLSYNEQFF	TGTGCCAGTAGTATTTTGGGACTCTCCTACAATGAGCAGTTCTTC
NA	NA	TRBV4-2	TRBJ2-2	CASSPEDTAGELFF	TGTGCCAGCAGCCCGGAGGACACGGCCGGGGAGCTGTTTTTT
NA	once	TRBV6-1	TRBJ1-2	CACRREVDYGYTF	TGTGCCTGCCGAAGGGAGGTAGACTATGGCTACACCTTC
NA	NA	TRBV19	TRBJ2-7	CASSRDPGYEQYF	TGTGCCAGTAGTAGAGACCCGGGCTACGAGCAGTACTTC
NA	NA	TRBV27	TRBJ1-3	CASSRGGGNTIYF	TGTGCCAGCAGCCGCGGCGGCGGAAACACCATATATTTT
NA	NA	TRBV7-9	TRBJ1-5	CASTIFNQPQHF	TGTGCCAGCACCATCTTTAATCAGCCCCAGCATTTT
TRBD2	NA	TRBV6-1	TRBJ2-1	CASSEGSGGAYNEQFF	TGTGCCAGCAGTGAAGGAAGCGGGGGGGCATATAATGAGCAGTTCTTC
NA	NA	TRBV6-1	TRBJ1-2	CASTNEGGGYTF	TGTGCCAGCACCAATGAGGGGGGCGGCTACACCTTC
NA	NA	TRBV7-9	TRBJ2-1	CASSFPGSSYNEQFF	TGTGCCAGCAGCTTCCCCGGCAGCTCCTACAATGAGCAGTTCTTC
TRBD2	NA	TRBV7-9	TRBJ2-5	CASSLPPLGGAQYF	TGTGCCAGCAGCTTACCCCCCCTGGGGGGGGCCCAGTACTTC
NA	NA	TRBV9	TRBJ1-3	CASSVGSGSSGNTIYF	TGTGCCAGCAGCGTAGGGTCGGGGAGCTCTGGAAACACCATATATTTT
NA	NA	TRBV27	TRBJ1-5	CASSSSGPVFRQPQHF	TGTGCCAGCAGTTCATCAGGGCCTGTTTTTCGCCAGCCCCAGCATTTT
NA	NA	TRBV9	TRBJ1-5	CASSVRRDPSRQPQHF	TGTGCCAGCAGCGTAAGGAGGGATCCTTCCCGTCAGCCCCAGCATTTT
TRBD1	NA	TRBV30	TRBJ1-2	CAWSVGQGNYGYTF	TGTGCCTGGAGTGTAGGACAGGGGAACTATGGCTACACCTTC
NA	NA	TRBV5-1	TRBJ1-2	CASSARTEDGYTF	TGCGCCAGCAGCGCCCGGACTGAGGATGGCTACACCTTC
TRBD1	NA	TRBV28	TRBJ1-2	CASTWTGVRTSYGYTF	TGTGCCAGCACATGGACAGGGGTGAGAACAAGTTATGGCTACACCTTC
NA	once	TRBV27	TRBJ2-5	CASSPRPTETQYF	TGTGCCAGCAGTCCCAGGCCCACGGAGACCCAGTACTTC
TRBD2	medium-sized	TRBV10-3	TRBJ2-3	CATGTGASGATSTDTQYF	TGTGCCACCGGGACCGGGGCTAGCGGGGCTACTAGCACAGATACGCAGTATTTT
TRBD1	NA	TRBV7-8	TRBJ1-5	CASSLLGAGQGALSNQPQHF	TGTGCCAGCAGCTTATTAGGGGCGGGACAGGGGGCGCTGAGCAATCAGCCCCAGCATTTT
TRBD2	NA	TRBV7-2	TRBJ2-7	CASSLGTSALHEQYF	TGTGCCAGCAGCTTAGGGACTAGCGCGCTACACGAGCAGTACTTC
NA	NA	TRBV13	TRBJ2-1	CASRQGSFNEQFF	TGTGCCAGCAGACAGGGAAGTTTTAATGAGCAGTTCTTC
NA	NA	TRBV6-5	TRBJ1-5	CASSYSRGPNQPQHF	TGTGCCAGCAGTTACTCTCGTGGCCCGAATCAGCCCCAGCATTTT
NA	NA	TRBV9	TRBJ2-1	CASSVSGGGDPPYNEQFF	TGTGCCAGCAGCGTAAGTGGCGGGGGCGATCCACCCTACAATGAGCAGTTCTTC
NA	once	TRBV5-4	TRBJ2-3	CASSLTESSDTQYF	TGTGCCAGCAGCTTAACCGAATCTAGTGATACGCAGTATTTT
NA	NA	TRBV2	TRBJ1-1	CASSDQPKAFF	TGTGCCAGCAGTGACCAGCCTAAGGCTTTCTTT
NA	once	TRBV30	TRBJ1-2	CAWSVGRGVYGYTF	TGTGCCTGGAGTGTGGGGCGAGGGGTATATGGCTACACCTTC
NA	NA	TRBV28	TRBJ2-1	CASSLNEQFF	TGTGCCAGCAGTTTAAATGAGCAGTTCTTC
TRBD1	few	TRBV5-4	TRBJ1-1	CASSLVGQVNTEAFF	TGTGCCAGCAGCTTGGTGGGACAGGTGAACACTGAAGCTTTCTTT
TRBD2	NA	TRBV5-1	TRBJ2-7	CASAQGGLVYEQYF	TGCGCCAGCGCCCAAGGGGGACTAGTCTACGAGCAGTACTTC